This TCR beta chain was recovered during a study of T cell clonality in common variable immunodeficiency. The table came from immunoSEQ multiplex PCR; TCRdb's copy has only in-frame clones and leaves some out. This sample shows tens of thousands of clones and no singletons; about 5% rests with the ten largest. This clone was seen at least ten times. The read gets to within 3 residues of the CDR3 end, and the germline J gene fills in the rest. CDR3 size: 15 residues. Germline V lookup: CDR1 SGHVS, CDR2 FQNEAQ. After removal of 5 bases from V and 0 bases from J, the junction contained 3 bases not matched to a gene.

This TCR derives from a person aged 18 to 75 in good health. Material: peripheral blood mononuclear cells. This chain connects TRBV7-8 to TRBJ2-2; the match to TRBD2 covers 7 bases. The DNA read from the CDR3 is TGTGCCAGCAGCCGGACTAGGACGAACACCGGGGAG. This translates into CASSRTRTNTGE. The complete CDR3 protein is CASSRTRTNTGELFF.